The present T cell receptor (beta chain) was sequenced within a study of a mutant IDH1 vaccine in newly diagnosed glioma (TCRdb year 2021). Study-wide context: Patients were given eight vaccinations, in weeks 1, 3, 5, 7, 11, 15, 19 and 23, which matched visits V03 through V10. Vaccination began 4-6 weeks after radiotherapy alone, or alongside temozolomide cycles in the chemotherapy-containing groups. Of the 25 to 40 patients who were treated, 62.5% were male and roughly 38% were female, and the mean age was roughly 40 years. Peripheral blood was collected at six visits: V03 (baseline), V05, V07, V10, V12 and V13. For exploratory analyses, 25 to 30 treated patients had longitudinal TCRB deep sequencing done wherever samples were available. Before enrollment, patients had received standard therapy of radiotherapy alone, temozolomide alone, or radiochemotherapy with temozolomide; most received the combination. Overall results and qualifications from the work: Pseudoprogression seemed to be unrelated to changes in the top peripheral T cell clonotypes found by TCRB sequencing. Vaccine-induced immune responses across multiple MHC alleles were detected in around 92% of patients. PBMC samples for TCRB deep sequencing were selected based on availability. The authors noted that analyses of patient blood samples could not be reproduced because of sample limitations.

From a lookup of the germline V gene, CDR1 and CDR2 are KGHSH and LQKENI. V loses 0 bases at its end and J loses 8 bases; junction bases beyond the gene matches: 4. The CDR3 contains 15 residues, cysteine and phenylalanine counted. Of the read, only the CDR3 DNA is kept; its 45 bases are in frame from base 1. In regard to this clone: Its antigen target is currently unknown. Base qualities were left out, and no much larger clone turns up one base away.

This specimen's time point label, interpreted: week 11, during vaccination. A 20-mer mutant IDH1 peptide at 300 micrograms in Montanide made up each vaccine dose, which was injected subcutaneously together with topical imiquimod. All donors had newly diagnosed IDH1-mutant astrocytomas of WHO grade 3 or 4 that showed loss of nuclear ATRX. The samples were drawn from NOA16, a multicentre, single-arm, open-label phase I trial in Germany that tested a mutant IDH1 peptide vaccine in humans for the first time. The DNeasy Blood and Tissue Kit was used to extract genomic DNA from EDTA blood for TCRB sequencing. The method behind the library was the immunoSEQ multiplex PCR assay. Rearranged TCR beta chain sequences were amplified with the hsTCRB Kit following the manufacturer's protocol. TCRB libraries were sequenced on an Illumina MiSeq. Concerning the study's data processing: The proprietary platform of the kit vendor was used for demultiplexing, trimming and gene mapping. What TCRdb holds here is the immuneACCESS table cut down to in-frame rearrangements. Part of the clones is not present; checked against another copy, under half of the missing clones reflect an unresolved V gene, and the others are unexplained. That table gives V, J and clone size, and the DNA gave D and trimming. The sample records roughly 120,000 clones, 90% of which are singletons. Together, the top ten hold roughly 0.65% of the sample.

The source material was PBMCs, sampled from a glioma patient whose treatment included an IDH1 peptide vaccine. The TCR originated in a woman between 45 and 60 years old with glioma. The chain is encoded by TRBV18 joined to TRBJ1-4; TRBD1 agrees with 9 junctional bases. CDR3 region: CASSPPGQGGEKLFF. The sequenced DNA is TGTGCCAGCTCACCACCGGGACAGGGTGGGGAAAAACTGTTTTTT.